These 8 T cell receptor beta chains share one sample of origin, sequenced in a study of CD8 T cells in ankylosing spondylitis. General study results and limits: There was a TCR beta motif, made of 7 or 8 highly homologous variants, that appeared characteristic of ankylosing spondylitis blood.

Antigens of these TCRs are unknown. Using its own MiXCR run on the 5' RACE reads, TCRdb lists one record per CDR3 protein. The sample shows 300,000 to 400,000 distinct CDR3 sequences, under 25% of them seen only once. Sequenced: blood, either unsorted or a sorted T cell fraction (not recorded which). These receptor sequences come from a male donor with ankylosing spondylitis.

This clonotype occurred a few times. J is TRBJ2-7 and V is TRBV29-1; D possibly corresponds to TRBD2 (6 bases). The V gene's germline CDR1 is SQVTM and CDR2 ANQGSEA. The V and J ends lost 6 bases and 6 bases respectively, with 18 bases between them. The CDR3 length is 13 residues. The CDR3 region has the DNA TGCAGCGTCGAGGTGGGAGGACGGCTCGAGCAGTACTTC. Protein product: CSVEVGGRLEQYF.

The chain combines TRBV4-2 with TRBJ1-6; TRBD1 matches 10 bases. Germline loops: CDR1 LGHNA, CDR2 YNFKEQ. Trimming at V came to 3 bases and at J to 9 bases, leaving 8 bases not matched to a gene. The CDR3 has 16 residues. CDR3 in DNA: TGTGCCAGCAGCCAGGAGGGACAGGGGAGTTTTTCACCCCTCCACTTT. Encoded protein: CASSQEGQGSFSPLHF.

This clonotype was seen a handful of times. The V gene is TRBV7-9, the J gene TRBJ2-3; D unresolved. From germline, CDR1 is SEHNR and CDR2 FQNEAQ (reference sequence). Trimming cost V 1 base and J 4 bases, with 6 bases left between them. This CDR3 contains 13 residues. The CDR3 here is CASSLDGPDTQYF. The CDR3 nucleotides read TGTGCCAGCAGCTTAGATGGGCCAGATACGCAGTATTTT.

This clonotype was found a few times. J is TRBJ1-5 and V is TRBV20-1, with a tentative D call TRBD1 (5 bases). There are 16 residues in the CDR3. Trimming removed 0 bases from V and 1 base from J, with 13 bases in between. The germline CDR1 and CDR2 sequences are DFQATT and SNEGSKA (reference sequence). CDR3 coding DNA: TGCAGTGCTAGAGATGGGGGAAAAGGGAGCAATCAGCCCCAGCATTTT. Protein sequence: CSARDGGKGSNQPQHF.

V gene TRBV5-1 combines with J gene TRBJ1-4; tentatively, D is TRBD1 (5 bases). V dropped 0 bases and J dropped 8 bases, with 11 bases sitting between them. This CDR3 spans 14 amino acids. CDR1 and CDR2 (germline): SGHRS, YFSETQ. The CDR3 sequence is CASSLVGGAEKLFF. The CDR3 bases are TGCGCCAGCAGCTTGGTGGGCGGGGCGGAAAAACTGTTTTTT.

This clonotype was seen a few times. The chain couples TRBV4-1 to TRBJ1-5; no clear D. CDR1 and CDR2 (germline): MGHRA, YSYEKL. The CDR3 spans 15 residues. With 1 base removed from V and 6 bases from J, the gap between germline ends came to 13 bases. The CDR3 sequence: CASSQATRDGQPQHF. For the CDR3, the DNA is TGCGCCAGCAGCCAAGCGACAAGGGATGGTCAGCCCCAGCATTTT.

The chain is built from TRBV28 and TRBJ1-2; a weak D match, TRBD1 (6 bases). V gave up 6 bases and J gave up 4 bases, with 15 bases separating them. The length of the CDR3 is 14 residues. From germline, CDR1 is MDHEN and CDR2 SYDVKM. CDR3 DNA sequence: TGTGCCAGCAGGATTAGGACAGCAGGCTATGGCTACACCTTC. This codes for CASRIRTAGYGYTF.

The chain combines TRBV27 with TRBJ2-3, with 8 bases that match TRBD2. After removal of 6 bases from V and 8 bases from J, the junction contained 16 bases not matched to a gene. CDR1 is MNHEY and CDR2 is SMNVEV in the germline V gene (reference sequence). CDR3 length: 16 amino acids. CDR3 nucleotides: TGTGCCAGCAGCCCCCAGGTAGCGGGGTCCCGAGGTACGCAGTATTTT. Amino acids: CASSPQVAGSRGTQYF.